What follows is one TCR beta chain and its context. Germline loops: CDR1 MNHEY, CDR2 SVGAGI. CDR3 length equals 15 residues. Trimming stripped 6 bases from V and 0 bases from J, with 11 bases between. The entry originates in a study of blood T cell repertoires in COVID-19. In the study overall: Whether acute or convalescent, the COVID-19 samples came from the United States, Italy and Spain. PBMCs, B-cell-depleted T cells, or T cells provided the cDNA or gDNA that made up the material.

Some clones are missing from TCRdb's copy, which holds only in-frame ones; the method was immunoSEQ multiplex PCR. The repertoire holds about 130,000 clones, with around 81% as singletons. The sequencing sample was made of peripheral blood. The V and J genes are TRBV6-5 and TRBJ2-2; tentative D call: TRBD2 (6 bases). This clonotype was obtained from a human donor in a cohort sampled during active COVID-19. CDR3 DNA sequence: TGTGCCAGCAGGGAGGGGCCCACGAACACCGGGGAGCTGTTTTTT. This translates into CASREGPTNTGELFF.